The 26 T cell receptor beta chains reported below all come from one sample, sequenced in a study of early T cells in non-severe SARS-CoV-2 infection. Each CDR3 protein gets one entry after TCRdb re-called the 5' RACE reads with MiXCR. The table includes some 57,000 distinct CDR3 sequences, more than 9% detected once. The sequenced sample was whole blood. These receptors were collected from an adult who was a healthcare worker with PCR-confirmed SARS-CoV-2 infection or an uninfected control (not recorded which).

The V and J genes are TRBV6-2 or TRBV6-3 and TRBJ1-5; D ambiguous. This CDR3 contains 14 residues. Deletions cut 2 bases from V and 0 bases from J, with 5 bases between. The germline gives CDR1 MNHEY, CDR2 SVGEGT. The chain's CDR3 is CASSYRVSNQPQHF. The CDR3 DNA reads as TGTGCCAGCAGTTACAGGGTTAGCAATCAGCCCCAGCATTTT.

V usage is TRBV29-1 and J usage is TRBJ2-1; D uncertain. Trimming cost V 5 bases and J 6 bases, with 14 bases left between them. Germline CDR1 SQVTM, CDR2 ANQGSEA. The length of the CDR3 is 13 residues. The CDR3 DNA follows: TGCAGCGTTCGGCCATTAAGAAGCAATGAGCAGTTCTTC. Translating it yields CSVRPLRSNEQFF.

The chain has TRBV7-8 and TRBJ2-5; 10 bases match TRBD2. CDR1 is SGHVS and CDR2 is FQNEAQ in the germline V gene. V dropped 5 bases and J dropped 7; count of bases not matched to a gene: 10. The CDR3 spans 15 residues. For the CDR3, the DNA is TGTGCCAGCAGCGCTAGACTAGCGGGTAAAAGGACCCAGTACTTC. Translated: CASSARLAGKRTQYF.

This clonotype was seen many times. This rearrangement joins TRBV29-1 to TRBJ1-2; unclear D gene. The germline CDR1 and CDR2 sequences are SQVTM and ANQGSEA. CDR3 size: 13 residues. V gave up 0 bases and J gave up 10 bases, with 15 bases separating them. CDR3 bases: TGCAGCGTTGAAGAGCGTACCAGCGCCTTCTACACCTTC. Protein sequence: CSVEERTSAFYTF.

This clonotype was detected a few times. The genes are TRBV18 and TRBJ1-2; D unclear. The V and J ends lost 1 base and 0 bases respectively, with 9 bases between them. In germline, CDR1 is KGHSH, CDR2 LQKENI. The CDR3 covers 15 residues. The CDR3 protein is CASSPLADANYGYTF. CDR3 sequence (DNA): TGTGCCAGCTCACCACTGGCAGACGCTAACTATGGCTACACCTTC.

The J gene is TRBJ2-1, the V gene TRBV20-1, with a tentative D call TRBD1 (5 bases). CDR1 DFQATT and CDR2 SNEGSKA come from the germline V gene (reference sequence). The CDR3 is made up of 15 amino acids. V lost 0 bases and J lost 7, with 16 bases in between. The CDR3 region is CSARDPPGPGNEQFF. The DNA for the CDR3 is TGCAGTGCTAGAGATCCCCCGGGCCCAGGGAATGAGCAGTTCTTC.

The chain combines TRBV5-5 with TRBJ1-6; no firm D call. V was shortened by 4 bases and J by 0 bases, with 11 bases between the two germline ends. The germline V gene encodes CDR1 SGHKS and CDR2 YYEKEE (reference sequence). The CDR3 is made up of 16 amino acids. CDR3 bases: TGTGCCAGCAGCGCAACAAGGAGCTCCTATAATTCACCCCTCCACTTT. Protein: CASSATRSSYNSPLHF.

The table lists this clonotype with a few counts. The CDR3 nucleotides are TGTGCCAGCAGTGGACCGGGACCGTCTAATTCACCCCTCCACTTT. As protein: CASSGPGPSNSPLHF. This sequence joins TRBV2 and TRBJ1-6; tentatively, D is TRBD1 (5 bases). The CDR3 length is 15 residues. Germline V gene sequence: CDR1 SNHLY, CDR2 FYNNEI. Trimming stripped 4 bases from V and 6 bases from J, with 13 bases between.

This clonotype occurred a few times. The chain uses TRBV5-1 and TRBJ2-7; TRBD1 or TRBD2 may be the D gene (5 bases each). Germline CDR1 SGHRS, CDR2 YFSETQ. V was pared by 1 base and J by 0 bases, with 11 bases between. CDR3 length equals 15 residues. CDR3 DNA: TGCGCCAGCAGCTTGTCTGCAGGGACCTCCTACGAGCAGTACTTC. Amino acids: CASSLSAGTSYEQYF. Full variable domain (remainder filled in from reference TRBV5-1 and TRBJ2-7): KAGVTQTPRYLIKTRGQQVTLSCSPISGHRSVSWYQQTPGQGLQFLFEYFSETQRNKGNFPGRFSGRQFSNSRSEMNVSTLELGDSALYLCASSLSAGTSYEQYFGPGTRLTVT.

V usage is TRBV6-6 and J usage is TRBJ2-6; D gene uncertain. The CDR3 is 17 amino acids. The V gene lost 2 bases and the J gene lost 2 bases, with 13 bases spanning the gap. CDR1 is MNHNY, CDR2 SVGAGI, per germline (reference sequence). This chain's CDR3 is CASSYGPLRTGANVLTF. The CDR3 DNA reads TGTGCCAGCAGTTACGGGCCATTGAGGACTGGGGCCAACGTCCTGACTTTC.

The CDR3 reads CSAQQLLMNTEAFF. CDR3 sequence (DNA): TGCAGCGCCCAACAGCTTCTCATGAACACTGAAGCTTTCTTT. The chain is built from TRBV29-1 and TRBJ1-1; D call uncertain. This CDR3 is built from 14 residues. Germline CDR1 and CDR2: SQVTM and ANQGSEA. Trimming removed 7 bases from V and 0 bases from J, with 15 bases in between.

This clonotype was seen ten or more times. The chain uses TRBV23-1 and TRBJ2-3; tentatively, D is TRBD1 (6 bases). TRBV23-1 is an ORF; its function is uncertain. This CDR3 spans 15 amino acids. Trimming shortened V by 9 bases and J by 2 bases, and 18 bases separated the two germline ends. DNA for the CDR3: TGCGCCAGGGGGCAGGACAGAGCATCCACAGATACGCAGTATTTT. Translation: CARGQDRASTDTQYF.

This clonotype was counted only a few times. The rearrangement joins TRBV11-2 to TRBJ2-7; weak D call: TRBD1 (5 bases). Per the germline V gene, CDR1 is SGHAT and CDR2 is FQNNGV. The CDR3 runs 14 residues. V gave up 1 base and J gave up 3 bases, with 10 bases separating them. CDR3 nucleotide sequence: TGTGCCAGCAGCTTAGCGGACACGTTCTACGAGCAGTACTTC. This codes for CASSLADTFYEQYF.

This clonotype was seen ten or more times. The gene calls are TRBV18 and TRBJ2-5; 11 positions agree with TRBD2. The length of the CDR3 is 16 residues. The trim removed 3 bases at V and 10 bases at J, leaving 13 bases unmatched. Per the germline V gene, CDR1 is KGHSH and CDR2 is LQKENI. The CDR3 sequence is CASSPTAGTSGDIQYF. CDR3 nucleotide sequence: TGTGCCAGCTCACCCACAGCCGGGACTAGCGGAGATATCCAGTACTTC.

This clonotype has a count of ten or more. The V and J genes are TRBV10-3 and TRBJ2-3, with TRBD2 matching 7 bases. The CDR3 runs to 14 residues. The V and J ends lost 6 bases and 4 bases, in that order; junction bases with no gene match: 7. The germline V gene has CDR1 ENHRY and CDR2 SYGVKD. This chain's CDR3 is CAISFSGMPDTQYF. The CDR3 nucleotides read TGTGCCATCAGCTTCAGCGGGATGCCAGATACGCAGTATTTT.

This clonotype was seen many times. The chain uses TRBV7-9 and TRBJ2-5; no firm D call. Germline CDR1 SEHNR, CDR2 FQNEAQ (reference sequence). Deletions cut 2 bases from V and 5 bases from J, with 12 bases between. The CDR3 runs 14 residues. CDR3 region: CASSLLFRSETQYF. The DNA of the CDR3 is TGTGCCAGCAGCTTATTGTTCCGCAGTGAGACCCAGTACTTC.

A few counts support this clonotype. J is TRBJ2-3 and V is TRBV7-2, with TRBD2 identical over 10 bases. V gave up 5 bases and J gave up 6 bases; unmatched junction bases: 11. The length of the CDR3 is 16 residues. Germline CDR1 is SGHTA and CDR2 is FQGNSA. CDR3 loop: CASSPRLAGARDTQYF. CDR3 coding DNA: TGTGCCAGCAGCCCCCGCCTAGCGGGGGCGAGGGATACGCAGTATTTT.

This clonotype showed up just a few times. The chain is built from TRBV7-2 and TRBJ1-1; no firm D call. The CDR3 is 10 residues long. CDR1 SGHTA and CDR2 FQGNSA come from the germline V gene. Deletions cut 10 bases from V and 4 bases from J, with 7 bases between. In nucleotides, the CDR3 is TGTGCCATACAGCCCACTGAAGCTTTCTTT. Translation gives CAIQPTEAFF.

V gene TRBV4-1 combines with J gene TRBJ2-3; D perhaps matches TRBD1 (5 bases). The V gene lost 0 bases and the J gene lost 5 bases, with 18 bases spanning the gap. There are 17 residues in the CDR3. Germline CDR1 and CDR2: MGHRA and YSYEKL. CDR3 region: CASSQDSGQRLGDTQYF. DNA of the CDR3: TGCGCCAGCAGCCAAGATTCCGGACAAAGGCTTGGAGATACGCAGTATTTT.

J is TRBJ1-6 and V is TRBV4-1, with D unresolved. This CDR3 region has 13 residues. Deletions cut 3 bases from V and 6 bases from J, with 6 bases between. The V gene's germline CDR1 is MGHRA and CDR2 YSYEKL. The CDR3, as DNA: TGCGCCAGCAGCCAGGGGTTTAATTCACCCCTCCACTTT. Protein product: CASSQGFNSPLHF.

This clonotype has at least ten counts. This chain connects TRBV4-2 to TRBJ2-6; TRBD2 is a possible D gene (5 bases). V was pared by 0 bases and J by 2 bases, with 17 bases between. Germline lookup yields CDR1 LGHNA and CDR2 YNFKEQ. The length of the CDR3 is 19 residues. The CDR3 loop reads CASSQDGDQPFPGANVLTF. The CDR3 DNA follows: TGTGCCAGCAGCCAAGACGGGGATCAACCATTCCCTGGGGCCAACGTCCTGACTTTC.

V and J are TRBV12-3 or TRBV12-4 and TRBJ1-1, with no clear D. The CDR3 has 12 amino acids. V lost 8 bases, J lost 6 bases, and 13 bases lay in between. The CDR3 spells CASGLGSPEAFF. Here the CDR3 DNA reads TGTGCCAGCGGCCTGGGTTCGCCTGAAGCTTTCTTT.

This clonotype came up many times. V usage is TRBV27 and J usage is TRBJ2-5; a possible D gene is TRBD1 (5 bases). This CDR3 comprises 15 residues. V lost 5 bases and J lost 0, with 13 bases in between. Per germline, CDR1 MNHEY and CDR2 SMNVEV (reference sequence). The CDR3 region has the DNA TGTGCCAGCAGTCCAGTGGACATTTACCAAGAGACCCAGTACTTC. It yields the protein CASSPVDIYQETQYF.

This clonotype was picked up a small number of times. The chain carries TRBV5-1 and TRBJ1-1; no definite D call. CDR3 length: 13 amino acids. V lost 0 bases to trimming and J lost 1 base, with 4 bases between them. Per the germline V gene, CDR1 is SGHRS and CDR2 is YFSETQ. DNA of the CDR3: TGCGCCAGCAGCTTGGAACCGAACACTGAAGCTTTCTTT. It specifies CASSLEPNTEAFF.

This clonotype was seen at least ten times. The chain links TRBV5-1 to TRBJ1-1; D ambiguous. Germline CDR1 and CDR2: SGHRS and YFSETQ. V gave up 0 bases and J gave up 0 bases, with 9 bases separating them. The CDR3 is 15 residues long. The CDR3 DNA reads TGCGCCAGCAGCTTGGCGGGCAGTATGAACACTGAAGCTTTCTTT. It yields the protein CASSLAGSMNTEAFF.

This chain links TRBV12-3 or TRBV12-4 with TRBJ2-3, with 9 bases identical to TRBD2. V was clipped by 5 bases and J by 8 bases; unmatched bases: 8. The length of the CDR3 is 14 residues. The CDR3 here is CASSPRGREGTQYF. The CDR3 region has the DNA TGTGCCAGCAGTCCGAGGGGGCGGGAGGGTACGCAGTATTTT.